The clone carrying this T cell receptor beta chain appeared once. The antigen is undetermined. A junction end diverges from the germline sequence, so it may reflect a read error. The CDR3 consists of 14 residues. TCR beta libraries were built with iRepertoire HTBI primers and Arm-PCR of CDR3 regions. TCRdb reprocessed the multiplex PCR reads via MiXCR and lists one record per CDR3 protein. The table has 500,000 to 800,000 distinct CDR3 sequences, 30% seen once; the top ten hold 35% to 55%. The sample is drawn from a study of regulatory T cells in long-lasting Graves disease. Study summary: Those with persistent Graves' disease had received antithyroid drugs for over 5 years with positive TSH receptor antibodies. Findings of the study overall: The researchers studied only peripheral blood, not thyroid tissue. Limited samples may have lowered accuracy. Under persistent disease, TRBV28, TRBJ1-2 and TRBJ2-5 were used preferentially.

Time point in this sample: persistent/refractory GD, antithyroid drugs over 5 years with positive TRAb. RNA isolated from PBMCs was used to make the TCR library. The chain links TRBV12-3 or TRBV12-4 to TRBJ1-2; TRBD1 matches at 8 bases. Sequenced material: peripheral blood mononuclear cells (PBMCs), taken when the disease was refractory, from a patient treated with antithyroid drugs. The receptor's source is a female donor with Graves disease. The CDR3 loop is CASSLGTGHYGCTF. The DNA of the CDR3 is TGTGCCAGCAGTTTAGGGACAGGGCACTATGGCTGCACCTTC.